This TCR beta chain was documented in a study of blood T cell repertoires in COVID-19 (dated by TCRdb to the early 2020s). About the study as a whole: Samples covering the acute and convalescent phases of COVID-19 were provided by collaborators in the United States, Italy and Spain. The material from the prospective study consisted of cDNA or gDNA derived from T cells, B-cell-depleted T cells, or PBMCs. Subjects who had been exposed to COVID-19, were actively infected with it, or had recovered from it provided the deeply sampled blood TCRbeta repertoires that made up the dataset. The repertoires were released in a freely available public database meant as a resource for research on the immune response to SARS-CoV-2. The samples were drawn from two sources: the first 160 participants of the ongoing ImmuneRACE study, and over 950 subjects contributed by 6 global collaborators. Nearly every sample came with metadata listing a de-identified subject ID, COVID-19 status, age in years and sex. Where available, HLA class I and class II types were taken from metadata supplied by the sample provider and were not determined by assay-based typing. General findings and caveats noted by the study authors: The amount of clinical and demographic metadata varied by source and participant and was provided uncurated.

Measured from the cysteine to the phenylalanine, the CDR3 is 13 residues long. Left in the record is the CDR3 DNA by itself, 39 bases read in frame from the first base. The germline V gene encodes CDR1 LGHNA and CDR2 YSLEER. Cut back by 1 base and 8 bases, the V and J ends lie 11 bases apart. TCRbeta CDR3 regions were amplified from genomic DNA using the immunoSEQ Assay, a bias-controlled multiplex PCR. The paper's processing steps were these. Nucleated cell counts per sample were estimated from amplification of reference gene primers within the assay. Sequence reads were collapsed and filtered to measure the absolute abundance of every unique TCRbeta CDR3 rearrangement. For each sample, productive Simpson clonality was calculated by taking the square root of Simpson's diversity index across productive rearrangements. Drawn from immuneACCESS, this table holds only the in-frame rearrangements with V and J called that TCRdb kept. Clones are partly lost; checked studies trace under half to an unresolved V gene and leave the rest unexplained. D and trimming come from the DNA, and the V and J calls and clone size come from that table. The sample has tens of thousands of clones on record, around 83% of them singletons. The ten top clones hold roughly 1.4% of the sample.

Whole blood was collected in K2EDTA tubes by collaborating institutions according to the institutions' own protocols. For TCRbeta analysis, collaborator samples were shipped as frozen whole blood, as isolated PBMCs, or as DNA extracted from either sample type. A remark on this clone: There is no known antigen for this receptor. Base-call qualities are not available, and no considerably larger clone is one nucleotide away.

This receptor was obtained from a man between 45 and 60 years old with acute or convalescent COVID-19. Recombination connected TRBV4-3 to TRBJ1-2; the D gene identity is not certain. Sequencing was done on a sample of peripheral blood. The sequence in DNA is TGCGCCAGCAGCCAAGTAAATCTCTACGGCTACACCTTC. The translation is CASSQVNLYGYTF.